This T cell receptor beta chain emerged from a study of PD-L1 blockade in urothelial cancer. Time point denoted: pretreatment peripheral blood. The repertoire was sequenced with immunoSEQ multiplex PCR; TCRdb's copy has only in-frame clones and lacks some. The table has tens of thousands of clones, 75% to 90% seen once. Sequenced material: PBMCs, taken around atezolizumab (anti-PD-L1) treatment. This clonotype was sampled from a man over 45 with urothelial cancer.

The CDR3 loop reads CASSVDPGTGGRDTQYF. CDR3 bases: TGTGCCAGCAGCGTAGACCCCGGGACAGGGGGTAGAGATACGCAGTATTTT. The genes are TRBV9 and TRBJ2-3; 11 bases agree with TRBD1. Trimming removed 0 bases from V and 5 bases from J; junction bases left unmatched: 8. The CDR3 spans 17 residues. Germline V gene sequence: CDR1 SGDLS, CDR2 YYNGEE.